Shown below are 14 T cell receptor beta chains from a single sample sequenced in a study of beta chain features in type 1 diabetes. Isolated RNA was reverse transcribed in full, so expressed TCRB transcripts were sequenced. Sequencing was performed with immunoSEQ multiplex PCR; in TCRdb, only in-frame clones are kept and a portion is missing. Here the sample spans 970,000 or so clones, 15% to 20% being singletons. The sequenced material came from naive CD4+ T cells from blood. The receptors were sampled from a woman aged 18-30 years in good health.

This chain joins TRBV7-2 and TRBJ2-1, with D perhaps matching TRBD1 (6 bases). V was cut by 3 bases and J by 4 bases, with 16 bases left in between. The CDR3 extends over 16 amino acids. Germline-derived CDR1 and CDR2 are SGHTA and FQGNSA. The CDR3 reads CASSLSRDKRYNEQFF. The CDR3 nucleotides are TGTGCCAGCAGCTTGTCACGGGACAAGAGGTACAATGAGCAGTTCTTC. The full variable domain, with the rest looked up from reference TRBV7-2 and TRBJ2-1, is GAGVSQSPSNKVTEKGKDVELRCDPISGHTALYWYRQSLGQGLEFLIYFQGNSAPDKSGLPSDRFSAERTGGSVSTLTIQRTQQEDSAVYLCASSLSRDKRYNEQFFGPGTRLTVL.

This clone has more than one count but fewer than ten. The genes are TRBV7-9 and TRBJ2-1, with D unclear. Trimming left V 4 bases short and J 6 bases short, with 7 bases between. Per germline, CDR1 SEHNR and CDR2 FQNEAQ (reference sequence). This CDR3 is 12 amino acids long. The CDR3 region is CASSSPSNEQFF. The CDR3 coding sequence is TGTGCCAGCAGCTCCCCGTCCAATGAGCAGTTCTTC.

The rearrangement links TRBV10-3 to TRBJ2-5; TRBD2 aligns across 7 bases. The junction had 11 bases not matched to a gene; V was cut back by 3 bases and J by 4 bases. The length of the CDR3 is 16 residues. Germline V lookup: CDR1 ENHRY, CDR2 SYGVKD. In DNA, the CDR3 is TGTGCCATCAGTGAAGCCGGACTAGGGAAAGTAGAGACCCAGTACTTC. It encodes CAISEAGLGKVETQYF.

This clone came up a few times. Other DNA sequences in this sample translate to the same CDR3. J is TRBJ1-1 and V is TRBV2; D is unresolved. The CDR3 consists of 14 residues. The germline V and J ends were trimmed by 2 bases and 1 base, with 8 bases remaining between them. CDR1 and CDR2 (germline): SNHLY, FYNNEI. DNA of the CDR3: TGTGCCAGCAGTGAAAGGCGGACGAACACTGAAGCTTTCTTT. Residues: CASSERRTNTEAFF.

Details on this clone: Sequence at one end of the junction differs from germline and may be a read error. This rearrangement joins TRBV29-1 to TRBJ2-5; 12 nucleotides match TRBD2. CDR3 size: 14 residues. Germline loops: CDR1 SQVTM, CDR2 ANQGSEA. Written as DNA, the CDR3 is TGCAGCGCCGGACTAGCGGGGACAAGAGAGGCCCAGTACTTC. The encoded protein is CSAGLAGTREAQYF.

This clone was counted a few times. This sequence joins TRBV11-2 and TRBJ2-2, with 10 bases lining up with TRBD2. V shed 1 base, J shed 4 bases, and the junction held 3 bases outside the gene matches. CDR1 is SGHAT, CDR2 FQNNGV, per germline. The CDR3 totals 16 residues. The CDR3 DNA reads as TGTGCCAGCAGCTTAGGGACTAGCGGACCCACCGGGGAGCTGTTTTTT. Its translation is CASSLGTSGPTGELFF.

This chain joins TRBV7-2 and TRBJ1-2; TRBD1 is a possible D gene (5 bases). Germline values: CDR1 SGHTA, CDR2 FQGNSA. This CDR3 is 14 amino acids long. V was clipped by 5 bases and J by 6 bases, with 16 bases between them. CDR3: CASSLVRGSDGYTF. The CDR3 nucleotides read TGTGCCAGCAGCCTAGTTAGGGGTTCGGATGGCTACACCTTC. Using reference TRBV7-2 and TRBJ1-2 for the parts outside the CDR3, the full variable domain is GAGVSQSPSNKVTEKGKDVELRCDPISGHTALYWYRQSLGQGLEFLIYFQGNSAPDKSGLPSDRFSAERTGGSVSTLTIQRTQQEDSAVYLCASSLVRGSDGYTFGSGTRLTVV.

This clone has a handful of counts. The identical CDR3 is also encoded by other nucleotide sequences in the sample. The chain has TRBV7-9 and TRBJ2-2; D not certain. This CDR3 has 12 amino acids. Per germline, CDR1 SEHNR and CDR2 FQNEAQ (reference sequence). V was pared by 3 bases and J by 1 base, with 0 bases between. The CDR3 is CASSLNTGELFF. Written as DNA, the CDR3 is TGTGCCAGCAGCTTGAACACCGGGGAGCTGTTTTTT.

This clone was counted only a few times. This chain connects TRBV7-9 to TRBJ2-1, with TRBD1 as a possible D gene (6 bases). Germline-derived CDR1 and CDR2 are SEHNR and FQNEAQ (reference sequence). The CDR3 length is 16 residues. The V and J ends lost 6 bases and 4 bases respectively, with 19 bases between them. This CDR3 is CASSSTGPRFYNEQFF. The DNA of the CDR3 is TGTGCCAGCAGTTCCACAGGGCCTCGTTTTTACAATGAGCAGTTCTTC.

The chain is built from TRBV18 and TRBJ2-1; tentative D call: TRBD1 (6 bases). The CDR3 length is 16 residues. The germline gives CDR1 KGHSH, CDR2 LQKENI. The germline V and J ends were trimmed by 6 bases and 5 bases, with 20 bases remaining between them. Here the CDR3 reads CASSPFTQGVNNEQFF. CDR3 sequence (DNA): TGTGCCAGCTCCCCCTTTACACAGGGTGTAAACAATGAGCAGTTCTTC.

This chain joins TRBV29-1 and TRBJ2-7; TRBD1 is a possible D gene (6 bases). Per germline, CDR1 SQVTM and CDR2 ANQGSEA. Trimming took off 6 bases at V and 3 bases at J, with 15 bases between the two ends. The length of the CDR3 is 13 residues. The CDR3, as DNA: TGCAGCGTCACTCGGACAGTCGGCTACGAGCAGTACTTC. This sequence encodes CSVTRTVGYEQYF.

There are a few counts of this clone. The chain carries TRBV7-9 and TRBJ2-1, with unresolved D. Germline CDR1 and CDR2: SEHNR and FQNEAQ (reference sequence). Trimming cost V 0 bases and J 5 bases, with 11 bases left between them. CDR3 length: 15 residues. The CDR3: CASSLALRNHNEQFF. The CDR3 DNA follows: TGTGCCAGCAGCTTAGCGTTGCGGAACCACAATGAGCAGTTCTTC.

This rearrangement joins TRBV5-4 to TRBJ2-5; D is ambiguous. The CDR3 spans 19 residues. Germline lookup yields CDR1 SGHNT and CDR2 YYREEE (reference sequence). With 2 bases removed from V and 2 bases from J, the gap between germline ends came to 25 bases. DNA for the CDR3: TGTGCCAGCAGCTTCCCCTCTCGGGCACGAACCTCCCAACAAGAGACCCAGTACTTC. It codes for CASSFPSRARTSQQETQYF.

This clone has more than one count but fewer than ten. The V gene is TRBV19, the J gene TRBJ2-2; TRBD1 aligns across 10 bases. With V trimmed by 6 bases and J by 5 bases, 3 bases remained unmatched. The CDR3 is 14 amino acids. Germline CDR1 LNHDA, CDR2 SQIVND (reference sequence). This CDR3 is CASSRDRGTGELFF. The CDR3, as DNA: TGTGCCAGTAGCCGGGACAGGGGAACCGGGGAGCTGTTTTTT.